This T cell receptor beta chain originates from a study of blood T cell repertoires in COVID-19. Study context: Acute and convalescent COVID-19 samples came from the United States, Italy and Spain.

CDR1 and CDR2 (germline): MNHEY, SVGAGI. There are 15 residues in the CDR3. V lost 5 bases, J lost 3 bases, and 3 bases stayed unmatched. In the authors' workflow: Reference gene primer amplification in the assay estimated nucleated cell counts. Produced via immunoSEQ multiplex PCR; TCRdb's table is partial and in-frame only. For V, J and clone size, that table is used; D and trimming come from the DNA. The sample has 77,000 or so clones; roughly 80% are singletons. The chain is built from TRBV6-5 and TRBJ2-2; 10 nucleotides line up with TRBD1. The specimen sequenced was peripheral blood. This receptor was taken from a woman aged 55-69 years with acute or convalescent COVID-19. The CDR3: CASSRQGAYTGELFF. The DNA for the CDR3 is TGTGCCAGCAGTCGACAGGGGGCCTACACCGGGGAGCTGTTTTTT.